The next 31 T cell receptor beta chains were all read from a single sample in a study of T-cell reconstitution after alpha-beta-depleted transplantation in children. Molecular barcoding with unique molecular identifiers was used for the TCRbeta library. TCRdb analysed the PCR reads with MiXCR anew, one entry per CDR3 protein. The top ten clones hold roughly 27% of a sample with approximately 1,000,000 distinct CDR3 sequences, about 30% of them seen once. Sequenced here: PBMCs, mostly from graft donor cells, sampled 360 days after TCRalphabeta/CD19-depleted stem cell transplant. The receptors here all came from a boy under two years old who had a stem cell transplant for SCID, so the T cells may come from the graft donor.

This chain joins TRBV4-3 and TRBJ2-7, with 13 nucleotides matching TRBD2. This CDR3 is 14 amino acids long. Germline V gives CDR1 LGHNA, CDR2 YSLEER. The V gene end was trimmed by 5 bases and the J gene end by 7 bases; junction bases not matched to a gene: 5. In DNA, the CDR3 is TGCGCCAGCAGCACGGGACTAGCGGGGTTTGAGCAGTACTTC. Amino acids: CASSTGLAGFEQYF.

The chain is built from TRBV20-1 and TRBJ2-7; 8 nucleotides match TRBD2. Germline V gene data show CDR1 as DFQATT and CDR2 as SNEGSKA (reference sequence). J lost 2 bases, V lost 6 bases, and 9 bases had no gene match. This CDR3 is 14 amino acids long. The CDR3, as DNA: TGCAGTGCCCCAGACGGGGGGGCGACCTACGAGCAGTACTTC. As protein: CSAPDGGATYEQYF.

The CDR3 here is CASSPPNEGETQYF. CDR3 bases: TGTGCCAGCAGCCCCCCGAACGAGGGGGAGACCCAGTACTTC. V and J are TRBV7-7 and TRBJ2-5, with D possibly being TRBD1 or TRBD2 (5 bases each). This CDR3 is 14 amino acids long. Germline V gene data show CDR1 as SSHAT and CDR2 as FNYEAQ (reference sequence). Trimming took off 5 bases at V and 5 bases at J, with 15 bases between the two ends.

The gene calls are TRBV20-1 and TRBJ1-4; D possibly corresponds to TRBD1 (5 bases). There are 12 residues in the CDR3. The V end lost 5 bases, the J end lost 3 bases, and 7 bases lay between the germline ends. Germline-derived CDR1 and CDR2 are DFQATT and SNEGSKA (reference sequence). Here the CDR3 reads CSAPRANEKLFF. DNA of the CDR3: TGCAGTGCTCCCAGGGCTAATGAAAAACTGTTTTTT.

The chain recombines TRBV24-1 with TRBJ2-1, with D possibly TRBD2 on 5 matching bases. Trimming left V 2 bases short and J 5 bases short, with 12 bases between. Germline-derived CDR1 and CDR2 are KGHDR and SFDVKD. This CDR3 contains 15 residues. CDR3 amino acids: CATSDSMRVNNEQFF. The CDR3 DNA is TGTGCCACCAGTGATTCCATGCGGGTAAACAATGAGCAGTTCTTC.

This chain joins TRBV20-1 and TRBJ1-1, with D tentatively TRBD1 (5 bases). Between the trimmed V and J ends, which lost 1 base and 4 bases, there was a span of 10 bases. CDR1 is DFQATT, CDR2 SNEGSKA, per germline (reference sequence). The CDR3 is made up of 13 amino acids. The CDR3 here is CSARGGLGTEAFF. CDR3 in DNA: TGCAGTGCTAGAGGGGGGTTGGGCACTGAAGCTTTCTTT.

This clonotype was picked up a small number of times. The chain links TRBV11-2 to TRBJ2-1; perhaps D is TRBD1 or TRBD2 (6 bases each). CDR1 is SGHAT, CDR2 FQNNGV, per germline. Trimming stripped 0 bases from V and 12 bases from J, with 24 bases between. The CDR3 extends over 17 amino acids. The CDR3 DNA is TGTGCCAGCAGCTTAGATGTACTGGGGGGCCGTCAGTTAAGGCAGTTCTTC. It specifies CASSLDVLGGRQLRQFF.

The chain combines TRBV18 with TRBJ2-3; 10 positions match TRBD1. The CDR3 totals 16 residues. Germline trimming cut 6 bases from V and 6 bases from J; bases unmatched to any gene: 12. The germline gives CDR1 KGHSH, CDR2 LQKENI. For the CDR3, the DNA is TGTGCCAGCTCGGGGCCGTGGGACAGGGGCGCCGATACGCAGTATTTT. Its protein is CASSGPWDRGADTQYF.

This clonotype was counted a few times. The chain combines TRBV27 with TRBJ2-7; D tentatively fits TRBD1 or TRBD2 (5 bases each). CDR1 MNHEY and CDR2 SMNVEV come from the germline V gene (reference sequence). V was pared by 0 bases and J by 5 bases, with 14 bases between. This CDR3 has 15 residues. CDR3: CASSLSSGQGHEQYF. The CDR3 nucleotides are TGTGCCAGCAGTTTATCGTCCGGGCAGGGACACGAGCAGTACTTC.

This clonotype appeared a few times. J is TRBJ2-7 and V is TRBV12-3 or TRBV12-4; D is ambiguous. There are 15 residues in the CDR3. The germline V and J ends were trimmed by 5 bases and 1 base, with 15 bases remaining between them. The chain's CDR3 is CASSPYTSSSYEQYF. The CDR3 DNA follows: TGTGCCAGCAGTCCCTATACATCCTCTTCCTACGAGCAGTACTTC.

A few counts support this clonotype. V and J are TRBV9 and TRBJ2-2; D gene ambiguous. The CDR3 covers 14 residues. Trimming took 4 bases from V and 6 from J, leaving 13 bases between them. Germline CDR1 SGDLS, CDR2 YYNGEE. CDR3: CASSPVGRPGELFF. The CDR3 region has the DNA TGTGCCAGCAGCCCAGTGGGTAGGCCCGGGGAGCTGTTTTTT.

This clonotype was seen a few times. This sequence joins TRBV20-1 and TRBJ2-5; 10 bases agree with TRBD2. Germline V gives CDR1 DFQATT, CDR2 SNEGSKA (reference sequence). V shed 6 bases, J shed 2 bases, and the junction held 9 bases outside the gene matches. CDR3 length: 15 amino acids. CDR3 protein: CSAPASGGVQETQYF. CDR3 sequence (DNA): TGCAGTGCGCCAGCTAGCGGGGGAGTACAAGAGACCCAGTACTTC.

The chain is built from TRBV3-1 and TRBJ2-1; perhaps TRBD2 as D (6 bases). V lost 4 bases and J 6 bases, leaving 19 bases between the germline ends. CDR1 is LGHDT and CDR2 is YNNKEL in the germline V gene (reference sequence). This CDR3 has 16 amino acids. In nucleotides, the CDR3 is TGTGCCAGCAGCCCATACCGGGACTTGTTAACCAATGAGCAGTTCTTC. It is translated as CASSPYRDLLTNEQFF.

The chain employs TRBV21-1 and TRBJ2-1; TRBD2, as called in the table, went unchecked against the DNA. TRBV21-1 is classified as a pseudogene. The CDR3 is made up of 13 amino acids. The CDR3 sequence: CEPRGGSYNEQFF. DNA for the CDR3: TGTGAACCACGCGGGGGGTCCTACAATGAGCAGTTCTTC.

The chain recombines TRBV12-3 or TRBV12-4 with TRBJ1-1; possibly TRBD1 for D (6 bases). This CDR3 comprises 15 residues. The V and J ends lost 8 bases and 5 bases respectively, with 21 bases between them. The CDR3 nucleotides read TGTGCCAGCTCACCGGCAGGGGCTGGGGGGACTGAAGCTTTCTTT. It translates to CASSPAGAGGTEAFF.

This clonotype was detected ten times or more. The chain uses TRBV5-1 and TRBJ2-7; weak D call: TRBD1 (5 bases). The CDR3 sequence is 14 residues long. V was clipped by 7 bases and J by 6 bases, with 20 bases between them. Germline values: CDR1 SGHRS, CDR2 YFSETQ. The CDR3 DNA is TGCGCCAGCTCACCCACCCAGGGTATCCTCGAGCAGTACTTC. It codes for CASSPTQGILEQYF.

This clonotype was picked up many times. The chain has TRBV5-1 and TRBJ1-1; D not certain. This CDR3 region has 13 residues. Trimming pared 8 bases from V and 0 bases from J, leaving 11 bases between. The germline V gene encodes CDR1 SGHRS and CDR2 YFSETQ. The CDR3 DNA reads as TGCGCCAGTAGGGAGGAGATGAACACTGAAGCTTTCTTT. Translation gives CASREEMNTEAFF.

For the CDR3, the DNA is TGCGCCAGCAGCGCGGACTATGGCTACACCTTC. Translated: CASSADYGYTF. This chain joins TRBV5-1 and TRBJ1-2; D not certain. Germline V lookup: CDR1 SGHRS, CDR2 YFSETQ. V lost 4 bases and J lost 3, with 4 bases in between. The CDR3 has 11 amino acids.

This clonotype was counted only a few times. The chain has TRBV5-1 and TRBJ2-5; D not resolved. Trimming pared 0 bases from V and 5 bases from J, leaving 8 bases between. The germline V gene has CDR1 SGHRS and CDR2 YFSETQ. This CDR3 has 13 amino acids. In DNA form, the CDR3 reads TGCGCCAGCAGCTTGGAAACGGTTGAGACCCAGTACTTC. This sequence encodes CASSLETVETQYF.

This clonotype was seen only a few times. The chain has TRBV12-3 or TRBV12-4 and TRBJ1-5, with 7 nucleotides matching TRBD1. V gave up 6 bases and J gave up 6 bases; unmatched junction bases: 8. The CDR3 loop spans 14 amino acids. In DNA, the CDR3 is TGTGCCAGCAGCCGAAGGGGGCTTGGTCAGCCCCAGCATTTT. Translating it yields CASSRRGLGQPQHF.

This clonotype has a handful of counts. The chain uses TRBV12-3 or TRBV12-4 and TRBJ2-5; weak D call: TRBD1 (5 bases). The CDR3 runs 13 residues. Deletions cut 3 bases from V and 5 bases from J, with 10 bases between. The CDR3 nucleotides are TGTGCCAGCAGTTTCAGGGCGCGGGAGACCCAGTACTTC. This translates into CASSFRARETQYF.

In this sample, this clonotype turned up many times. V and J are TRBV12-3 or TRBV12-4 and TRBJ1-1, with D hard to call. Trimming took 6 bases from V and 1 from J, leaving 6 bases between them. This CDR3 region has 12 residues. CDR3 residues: CASSTTNTEAFF. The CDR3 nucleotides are TGTGCCAGCAGCACAACGAACACTGAAGCTTTCTTT.

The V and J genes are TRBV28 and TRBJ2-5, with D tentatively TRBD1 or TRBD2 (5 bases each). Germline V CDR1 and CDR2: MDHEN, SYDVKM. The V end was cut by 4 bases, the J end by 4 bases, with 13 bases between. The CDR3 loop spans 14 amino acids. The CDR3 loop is CASSYTGTSETQYF. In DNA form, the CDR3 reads TGTGCCAGCAGTTATACCGGGACCTCAGAGACCCAGTACTTC.

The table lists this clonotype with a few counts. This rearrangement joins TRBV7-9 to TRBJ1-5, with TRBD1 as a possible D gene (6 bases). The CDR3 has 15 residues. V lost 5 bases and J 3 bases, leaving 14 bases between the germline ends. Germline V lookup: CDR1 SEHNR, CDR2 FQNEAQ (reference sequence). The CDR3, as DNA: TGTGCCAGCAGCCAAACAGGGATACCCAATCAGCCCCAGCATTTT. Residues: CASSQTGIPNQPQHF.

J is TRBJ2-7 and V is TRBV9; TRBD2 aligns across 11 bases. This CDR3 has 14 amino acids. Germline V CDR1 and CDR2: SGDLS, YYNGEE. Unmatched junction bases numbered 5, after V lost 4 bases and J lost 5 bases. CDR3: CASSRLAGFNEQYF. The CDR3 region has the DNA TGTGCCAGCAGCCGACTAGCGGGGTTCAACGAGCAGTACTTC.

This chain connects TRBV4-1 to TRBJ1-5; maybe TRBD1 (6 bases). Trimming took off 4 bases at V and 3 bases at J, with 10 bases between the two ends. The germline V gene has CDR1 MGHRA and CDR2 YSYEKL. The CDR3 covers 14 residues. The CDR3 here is CASSLGATNQPQHF. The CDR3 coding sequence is TGCGCCAGCAGCCTGGGGGCGACCAATCAGCCCCAGCATTTT.

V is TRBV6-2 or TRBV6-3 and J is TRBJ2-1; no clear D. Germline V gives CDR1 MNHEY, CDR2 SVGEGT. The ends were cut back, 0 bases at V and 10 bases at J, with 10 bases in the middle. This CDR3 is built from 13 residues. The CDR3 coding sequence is TGTGCCAGCAGTTACTCGATCCTCCAAGAGCAGTTCTTC. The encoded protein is CASSYSILQEQFF.

The CDR3 nucleotides read TGTGCCAGCAGCTTAGATCAGGACAGGGCCCCTTACGAGCAGTACTTC. Protein: CASSLDQDRAPYEQYF. The gene calls are TRBV11-2 and TRBJ2-7, with 8 bases that match TRBD1. Losses at the gene ends were 0 bases for V and 4 bases for J; bases not matched to a gene: 8. CDR3 length equals 16 residues. The germline gives CDR1 SGHAT, CDR2 FQNNGV.

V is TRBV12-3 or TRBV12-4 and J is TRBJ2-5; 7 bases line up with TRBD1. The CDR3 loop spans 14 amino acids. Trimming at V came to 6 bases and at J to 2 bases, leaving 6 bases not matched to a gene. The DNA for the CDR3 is TGTGCCAGCAGGCCAGGGACAGTACAAGAGACCCAGTACTTC. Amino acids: CASRPGTVQETQYF.

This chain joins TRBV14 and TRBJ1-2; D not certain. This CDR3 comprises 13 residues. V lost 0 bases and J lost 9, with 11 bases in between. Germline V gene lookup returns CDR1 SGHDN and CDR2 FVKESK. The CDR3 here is CASSQDSFRSYTF. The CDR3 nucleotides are TGTGCCAGCAGCCAAGACAGCTTTAGGAGCTACACCTTC.

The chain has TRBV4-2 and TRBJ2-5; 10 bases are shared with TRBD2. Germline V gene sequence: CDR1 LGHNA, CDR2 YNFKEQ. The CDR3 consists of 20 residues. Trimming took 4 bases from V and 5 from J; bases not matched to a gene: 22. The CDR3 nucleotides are TGTGCCAGCAGCCCCCAGTTAGCGGGGGGCGGGAAGCTCCATTCCGAGACCCAGTACTTC. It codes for CASSPQLAGGGKLHSETQYF.